One sample yielded the 13 T cell receptor beta chains listed below, sequenced in a study of technical replicates of blood from several donors. TCRdb keeps only in-frame clones here, not all; method: immunoSEQ multiplex PCR. The table lists about 66,000 clones, around nine tenths of them singletons. Sequenced material: PBMCs. These TCRs come from a human donor in good health. Some clones in this sample may be carry-over from other donors' samples.

In nucleotides, the CDR3 is TGTGCCAGCAGCGTATCCCCGTTAGCGGGGGACGAGCAGTTCTTC. Its translation is CASSVSPLAGDEQFF. The rearrangement uses TRBV9 and TRBJ2-1; TRBD2 aligns across 9 bases. Germline values: CDR1 SGDLS, CDR2 YYNGEE. CDR3 length: 15 amino acids. Losses at the gene ends were 1 base for V and 10 bases for J; bases not matched to a gene: 9.

This clone was seen a handful of times. The chain links TRBV13 to TRBJ1-6; D is possibly TRBD1 (5 bases). The CDR3 contains 15 residues. V lost 5 bases and J lost 8, with 16 bases in between. The germline CDR1 and CDR2 sequences are PRHDT and FYEKMQ (reference sequence). The CDR3 is CASSRTGGGYSPLHF. CDR3 nucleotide sequence: TGTGCCAGCAGCCGCACCGGGGGAGGATATTCACCCCTCCACTTT. Filled out from reference TRBV13 and TRBJ1-6, the complete variable domain reads AAGVIQSPRHLIKEKRETATLKCYPIPRHDTVYWYQQGPGQDPQFLISFYEKMQSDKGSIPDRFSAQQFSDYHSELNMSSLELGDSALYFCASSRTGGGYSPLHFGNGTRLTVT.

The V and J genes are TRBV6-5 and TRBJ2-7, with D possibly being TRBD2 (7 bases). CDR3 length: 15 residues. V lost 2 bases, J lost 2 bases, and 13 bases lay in between. CDR1 MNHEY and CDR2 SVGAGI come from the germline V gene. The CDR3 loop is CASSYHQGRAYEQYF. CDR3 bases: TGTGCCAGCAGTTACCACCAGGGGAGGGCCTACGAGCAGTACTTC.

The chain combines TRBV15 with TRBJ2-3; the match to TRBD2 covers 9 bases. Germline assignment: CDR1 LNHNV and CDR2 YYDKDF (reference sequence). The CDR3 covers 20 residues. The junction had 16 bases not matched to a gene; V was cut back by 1 base and J by 2 bases. In DNA, the CDR3 is TGTGCCACCAGCAGAGGACGGCGGCTAGCGGGAACTAAATACACAGATACGCAGTATTTT. Its translation: CATSRGRRLAGTKYTDTQYF.

The chain links TRBV18 to TRBJ2-3; weak D call: TRBD2 (6 bases). The V gene's germline CDR1 is KGHSH and CDR2 LQKENI. This CDR3 spans 15 amino acids. Between the trimmed V and J ends, which lost 0 bases and 0 bases, there was a span of 7 bases. As DNA, the CDR3 is TGTGCCAGCTCACCACCGGGACTCAGCACAGATACGCAGTATTTT. It translates to CASSPPGLSTDTQYF.

The V and J genes are TRBV2 and TRBJ2-2; 7 bases map to TRBD2. The germline V gene has CDR1 SNHLY and CDR2 FYNNEI. V gave up 10 bases and J gave up 0 bases; unmatched junction bases: 5. The CDR3 runs to 14 residues. Written as DNA, the CDR3 is TGTGCCACCAAAGCGGGAACGAACACCGGGGAGCTGTTTTTT. Translated: CATKAGTNTGELFF. Complete variable domain (other parts from reference TRBV2 and TRBJ2-2): EPEVTQTPSHQVTQMGQEVILRCVPISNHLYFYWYRQILGQKVEFLVSFYNNEISEKSEIFDDQFSVERPDGSNFTLKIRSTKLEDSAMYFCATKAGTNTGELFFGEGSRLTVL.

The rearrangement links TRBV19 to TRBJ2-2, with 10 bases lining up with TRBD1. The V gene's germline CDR1 is LNHDA and CDR2 SQIVND (reference sequence). This CDR3 has 14 residues. J gave up 4 bases and V 6 bases, and 2 bases lay outside the gene matches. For the CDR3, the DNA is TGTGCCAGTAGACGACAGGGGGCCACCGGGGAGCTGTTTTTT. Translation gives CASRRQGATGELFF.

A word on this clone: At one end the junction does not follow the germline gene, possibly because of a read error. This chain connects TRBV29-1 to TRBJ1-2; 7 bases fit TRBD1. Germline V gene data show CDR1 as SQVTM and CDR2 as ANQGSEA. The CDR3 contains 15 residues. The CDR3 sequence: CSVKEEGQTDYGYTF. The CDR3 DNA follows: TGCAGCGTTAAAGAAGAGGGACAGACCGACTATGGCTACACCTTC. Full variable domain (missing parts from reference TRBV29-1 and TRBJ1-2): SAVISQKPSRDICQRGTSLTIQCQVDSQVTMMFWYRQQPGQSLTLIATANQGSEATYESGFVIDKFPISRPNLTFSTLTVSNMSPEDSSIYLCSVKEEGQTDYGYTFGSGTRLTVV.

The rearrangement uses TRBV6-4 and TRBJ1-2; D is undetermined. Germline CDR1 is MRHNA and CDR2 is SNTAGT. This CDR3 contains 14 residues. The V gene lost 2 bases and the J gene lost 7 bases, with 14 bases spanning the gap. The CDR3 loop reads CASSDRSAGSGYTF. The CDR3 coding sequence is TGTGCCAGCAGTGACAGGAGCGCGGGCAGTGGCTACACCTTC.

The chain is built from TRBV4-1 and TRBJ1-4; 7 positions match TRBD1. J was trimmed by 2 bases and V by 0 bases; bases with no gene match: 9. Germline values: CDR1 MGHRA, CDR2 YSYEKL. The CDR3 is 18 residues long. The CDR3 DNA reads TGCGCCAGCAGCCAAGATCTTGACAGGGCGCGGACTAATGAAAAACTGTTTTTT. Protein product: CASSQDLDRARTNEKLFF.

This chain joins TRBV19 and TRBJ2-1, with TRBD2 identical over 15 bases. The CDR3 runs to 18 residues. Unmatched junction bases numbered 15, after V lost 5 bases and J lost 10 bases. Germline CDR1 is LNHDA and CDR2 is SQIVND (reference sequence). The chain's CDR3 is CASSLTVWTSGRASEQFF. The CDR3 DNA reads as TGTGCCAGTAGTTTGACAGTTTGGACTAGCGGGAGGGCCAGCGAGCAGTTCTTC.

This clone was recorded only once. This CDR3 is CSASPKETQYF. The CDR3 DNA follows: TGCAGTGCTAGTCCCAAAGAGACCCAGTACTTC. The rearrangement uses TRBV20-1 and TRBJ2-5; no clear D. The CDR3 consists of 11 residues. Between the trimmed V and J ends, which lost 3 bases and 3 bases, there was a span of 5 bases. Per germline, CDR1 DFQATT and CDR2 SNEGSKA (reference sequence).

In the case of this clone: Other DNA variants within this sample encode the same CDR3. The chain has TRBV7-2 and TRBJ2-7, with 7 bases lining up with TRBD1. Germline values: CDR1 SGHTA, CDR2 FQGNSA. This CDR3 comprises 13 residues. Germline trimming cut 5 bases from V and 3 bases from J; bases unmatched to any gene: 4. CDR3 sequence (DNA): TGTGCCAGCAGCAGGGACAGAGACTACGAGCAGTACTTC. Protein product: CASSRDRDYEQYF.